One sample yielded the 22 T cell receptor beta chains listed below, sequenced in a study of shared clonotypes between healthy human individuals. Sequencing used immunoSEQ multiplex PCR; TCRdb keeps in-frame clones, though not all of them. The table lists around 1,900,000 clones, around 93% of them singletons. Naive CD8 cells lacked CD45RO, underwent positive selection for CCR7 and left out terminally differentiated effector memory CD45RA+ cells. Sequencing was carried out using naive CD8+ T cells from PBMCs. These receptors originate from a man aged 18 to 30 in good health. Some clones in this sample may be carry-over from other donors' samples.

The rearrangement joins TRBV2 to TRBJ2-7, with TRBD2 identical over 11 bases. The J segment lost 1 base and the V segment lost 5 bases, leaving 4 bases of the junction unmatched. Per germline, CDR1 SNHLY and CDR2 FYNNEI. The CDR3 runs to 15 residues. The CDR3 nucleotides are TGTGCCAGCAGTTCGGGACTAGCGGTTTCCTACGAGCAGTACTTC. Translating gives CASSSGLAVSYEQYF.

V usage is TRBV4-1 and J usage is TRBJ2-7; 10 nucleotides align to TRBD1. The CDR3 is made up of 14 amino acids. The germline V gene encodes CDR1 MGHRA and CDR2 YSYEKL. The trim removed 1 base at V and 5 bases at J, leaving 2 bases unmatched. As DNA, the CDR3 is TGCGCCAGCAGCCAAGTGGGGACAGGGGACGAGCAGTACTTC. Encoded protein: CASSQVGTGDEQYF.

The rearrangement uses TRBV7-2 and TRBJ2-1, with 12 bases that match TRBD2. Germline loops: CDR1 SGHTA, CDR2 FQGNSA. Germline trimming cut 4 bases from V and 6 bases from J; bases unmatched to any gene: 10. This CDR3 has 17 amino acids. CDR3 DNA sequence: TGTGCCAGCAGCTCTCCGACTAGCGGGAGAACTCTCAATGAGCAGTTCTTC. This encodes CASSSPTSGRTLNEQFF.

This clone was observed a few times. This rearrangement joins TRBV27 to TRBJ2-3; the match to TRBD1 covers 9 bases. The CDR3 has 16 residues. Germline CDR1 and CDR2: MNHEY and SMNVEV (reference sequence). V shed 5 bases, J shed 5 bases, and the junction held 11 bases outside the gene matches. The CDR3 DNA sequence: TGTGCCAGCAGTCTCGGATTGGGACAGGGTGAAGATACGCAGTATTTT. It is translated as CASSLGLGQGEDTQYF.

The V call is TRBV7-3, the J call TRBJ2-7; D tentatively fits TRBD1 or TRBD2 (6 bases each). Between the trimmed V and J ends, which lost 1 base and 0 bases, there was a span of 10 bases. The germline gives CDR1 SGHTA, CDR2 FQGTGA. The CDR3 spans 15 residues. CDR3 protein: CASSLRGASSYEQYF. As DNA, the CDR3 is TGTGCCAGCAGCTTAAGGGGGGCTAGCTCCTACGAGCAGTACTTC.

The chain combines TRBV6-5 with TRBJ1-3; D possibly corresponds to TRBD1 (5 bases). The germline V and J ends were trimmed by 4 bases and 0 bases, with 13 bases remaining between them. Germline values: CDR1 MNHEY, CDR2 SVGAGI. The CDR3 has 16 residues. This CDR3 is CASSLGQAYSGNTIYF. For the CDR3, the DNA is TGTGCCAGCAGTTTGGGGCAGGCGTACTCTGGAAACACCATATATTTT.

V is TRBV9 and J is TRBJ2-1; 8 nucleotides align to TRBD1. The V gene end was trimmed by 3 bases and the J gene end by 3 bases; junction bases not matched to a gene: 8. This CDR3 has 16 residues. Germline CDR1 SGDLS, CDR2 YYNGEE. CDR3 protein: CASSGDRGPIYNEQFF. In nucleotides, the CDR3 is TGTGCCAGCAGCGGAGACAGGGGACCAATCTACAATGAGCAGTTCTTC.

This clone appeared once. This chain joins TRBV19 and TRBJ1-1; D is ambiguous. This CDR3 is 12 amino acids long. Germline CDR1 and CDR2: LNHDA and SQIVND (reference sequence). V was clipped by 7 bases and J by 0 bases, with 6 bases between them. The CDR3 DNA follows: TGTGCCAGTACGTGGATGAACACTGAAGCTTTCTTT. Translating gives CASTWMNTEAFF. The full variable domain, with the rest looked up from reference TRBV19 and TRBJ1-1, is DGGITQSPKYLFRKEGQNVTLSCEQNLNHDAMYWYRQDPGQGLRLIYYSQIVNDFQKGDIAEGYSVSREKKESFPLTVTSAQKNPTAFYLCASTWMNTEAFFGQGTRLTVV.

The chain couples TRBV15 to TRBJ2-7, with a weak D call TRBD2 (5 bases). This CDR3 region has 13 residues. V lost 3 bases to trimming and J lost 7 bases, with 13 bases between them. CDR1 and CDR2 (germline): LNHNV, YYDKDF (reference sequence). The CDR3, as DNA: TGTGCCACCAGCAGGGGAGAGACCCTTGAGCAGTACTTC. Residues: CATSRGETLEQYF.

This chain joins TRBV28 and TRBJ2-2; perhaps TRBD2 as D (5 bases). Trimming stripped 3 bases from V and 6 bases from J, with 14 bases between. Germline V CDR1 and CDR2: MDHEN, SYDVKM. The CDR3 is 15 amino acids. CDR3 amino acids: CASSLYRGWAGELFF. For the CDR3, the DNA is TGTGCCAGCAGTTTGTATCGGGGTTGGGCCGGGGAGCTGTTTTTT. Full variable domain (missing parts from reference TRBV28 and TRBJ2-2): DVKVTQSSRYLVKRTGEKVFLECVQDMDHENMFWYRQDPGLGLRLIYFSYDVKMKEKGDIPEGYSVSREKKERFSLILESASTNQTSMYLCASSLYRGWAGELFFGEGSRLTVL.

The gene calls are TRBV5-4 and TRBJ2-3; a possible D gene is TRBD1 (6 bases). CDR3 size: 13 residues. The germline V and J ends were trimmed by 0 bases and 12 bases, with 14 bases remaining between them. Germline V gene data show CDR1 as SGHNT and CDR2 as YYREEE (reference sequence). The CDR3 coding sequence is TGTGCCAGCAGCTTGGACAGGGCCATTAGACAGTATTTT. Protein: CASSLDRAIRQYF.

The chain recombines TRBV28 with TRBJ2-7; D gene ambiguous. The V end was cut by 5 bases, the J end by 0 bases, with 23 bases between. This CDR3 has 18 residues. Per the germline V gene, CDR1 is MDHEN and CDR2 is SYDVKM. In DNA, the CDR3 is TGTGCCAGCAGTCCCCCGGAGTTTGTGTTTGCAGGCTCCTACGAGCAGTACTTC. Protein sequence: CASSPPEFVFAGSYEQYF.

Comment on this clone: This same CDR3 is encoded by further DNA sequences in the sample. As DNA, the CDR3 is TGTGCCAGCAGCTTAGGGCCTAGCGGGAGCTCCTACAATGAGCAGTTCTTC. This translates into CASSLGPSGSSYNEQFF. The rearrangement uses TRBV11-2 and TRBJ2-1; 10 bases match TRBD2. The CDR3 spans 17 residues. CDR1 is SGHAT and CDR2 is FQNNGV in the germline V gene. After removal of 1 base from V and 0 bases from J, the junction contained 3 bases not matched to a gene.

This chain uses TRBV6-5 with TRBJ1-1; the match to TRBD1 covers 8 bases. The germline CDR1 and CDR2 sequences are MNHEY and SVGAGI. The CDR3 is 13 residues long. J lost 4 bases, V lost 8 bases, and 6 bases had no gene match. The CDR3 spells CASGQGSGTEAFF. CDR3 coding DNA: TGTGCCAGCGGACAGGGTTCGGGCACTGAAGCTTTCTTT.

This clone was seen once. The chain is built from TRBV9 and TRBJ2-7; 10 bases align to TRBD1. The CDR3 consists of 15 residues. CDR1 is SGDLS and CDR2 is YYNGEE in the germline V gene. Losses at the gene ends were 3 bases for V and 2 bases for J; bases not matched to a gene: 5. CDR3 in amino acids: CASSADRGQPYEQYF. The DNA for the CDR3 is TGTGCCAGCAGCGCCGACAGGGGGCAACCCTACGAGCAGTACTTC.

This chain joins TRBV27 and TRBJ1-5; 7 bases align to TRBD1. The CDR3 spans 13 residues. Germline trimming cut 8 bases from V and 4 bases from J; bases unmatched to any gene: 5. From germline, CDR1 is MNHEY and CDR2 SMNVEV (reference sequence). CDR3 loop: CASQTGFNQPQHF. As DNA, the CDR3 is TGTGCCAGCCAGACAGGGTTTAATCAGCCCCAGCATTTT.

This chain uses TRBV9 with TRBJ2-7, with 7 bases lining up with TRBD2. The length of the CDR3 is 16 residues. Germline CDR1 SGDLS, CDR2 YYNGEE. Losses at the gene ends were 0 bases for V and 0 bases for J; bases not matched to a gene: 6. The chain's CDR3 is CASSVGPREISYEQYF. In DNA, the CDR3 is TGTGCCAGCAGCGTAGGGCCGCGGGAGATCTCCTACGAGCAGTACTTC.

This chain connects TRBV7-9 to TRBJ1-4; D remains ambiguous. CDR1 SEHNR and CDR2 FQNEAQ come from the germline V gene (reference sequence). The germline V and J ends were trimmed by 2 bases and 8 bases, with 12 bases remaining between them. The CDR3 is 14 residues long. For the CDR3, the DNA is TGTGCCAGCAGCTTATGGGATTTTCCGGAAAAACTGTTTTTT. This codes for CASSLWDFPEKLFF.

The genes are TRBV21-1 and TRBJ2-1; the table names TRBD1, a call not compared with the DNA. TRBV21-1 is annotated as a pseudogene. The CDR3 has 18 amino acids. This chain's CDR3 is CASSKQGFAELSYNEQFF. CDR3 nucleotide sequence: TGTGCCAGCAGCAAACAGGGTTTCGCGGAGCTCTCCTACAATGAGCAGTTCTTC.

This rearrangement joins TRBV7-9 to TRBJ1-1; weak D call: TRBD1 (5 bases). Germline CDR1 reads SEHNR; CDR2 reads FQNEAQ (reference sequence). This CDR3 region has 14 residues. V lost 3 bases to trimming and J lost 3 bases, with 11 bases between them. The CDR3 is CASSLGGLDTEAFF. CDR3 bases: TGTGCCAGCAGCTTGGGGGGATTGGACACTGAAGCTTTCTTT. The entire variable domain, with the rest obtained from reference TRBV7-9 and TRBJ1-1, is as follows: DTGVSQNPRHKITKRGQNVTFRCDPISEHNRLYWYRQTLGQGPEFLTYFQNEAQLEKSRLLSDRFSAERPKGSFSTLEIQRTEQGDSAMYLCASSLGGLDTEAFFGQGTRLTVV.

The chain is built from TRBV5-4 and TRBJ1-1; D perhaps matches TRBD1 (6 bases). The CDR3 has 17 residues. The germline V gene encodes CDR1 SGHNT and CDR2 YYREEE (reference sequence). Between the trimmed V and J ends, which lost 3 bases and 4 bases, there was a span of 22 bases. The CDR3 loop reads CASSSPRREGGGTEAFF. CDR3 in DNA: TGTGCCAGCAGCTCCCCCCGGAGGGAGGGAGGGGGCACTGAAGCTTTCTTT.

In DNA, the CDR3 is TGTGCCAGCAGCCCGCCCTTCCTCGTATCCCCCTACGAGCAGTACTTC. Translated: CASSPPFLVSPYEQYF. The V and J genes are TRBV13 and TRBJ2-7, with unresolved D. Germline V gene sequence: CDR1 PRHDT, CDR2 FYEKMQ (reference sequence). This CDR3 is 16 amino acids long. V was clipped by 5 bases and J by 2 bases, with 19 bases between them.